Described below is a single TCR beta chain sequence and its context. Self-reported history from a screening survey and questionnaire set each donor's cohort. Authors' methods: Reference gene primer amplification gave nucleated cell count estimates. Produced via immunoSEQ multiplex PCR; TCRdb's table is partial and in-frame only. That table gives V, J and clone size, and the DNA gave D and trimming. The sample has some 410,000 clones; roughly 88% are singletons. The data were obtained in a study of blood T cell repertoires in COVID-19. Turning to the study itself: Sources were T cells, B-cell-depleted T cells, or PBMCs; the material itself was cDNA or gDNA.

Trimming removed 0 bases from V and 1 base from J, with 9 bases in between. Germline lookup yields CDR1 MGHRA and CDR2 YSYEKL. The CDR3 loop spans 15 amino acids. This sequence originates from a woman in her 30s with acute COVID-19. Sequenced: PBMCs or T cells enriched from blood (not recorded which). V is TRBV4-1 and J is TRBJ1-2, with D tentatively TRBD1 (6 bases). The CDR3 region has the DNA TGCGCCAGCAGCCAAGATCCAGGGGATAACTATGGCTACACCTTC. This gives the protein CASSQDPGDNYGYTF.